This T cell receptor (beta chain) was profiled in a study of graft-versus-host responses after intestinal transplantation. Study-wide context: The transplants performed in recipients were multivisceral, liver-intestinal, or isolated intestinal.

Notes on this clone: Its antigen is currently unknown.

Sequencing was performed with immunoSEQ multiplex PCR; in TCRdb, only in-frame clones are kept and a portion is missing. The sample carries around 39,000 clones, about 92% recorded once. Regarding the study as a whole: An association linked early post-transplant HvG declines with peak circulating GvH clone levels. Individuals carrying graft-donor T cell macrochimerism showed high graft-versus-host to host-versus-graft clonal ratios in allografts. Investigators detected GvH clones in recipient marrow, with some emerging earlier in ileum or blood.

The TCR was taken from a human patient who received an intestinal transplant, so some T cells may come from the graft donor. The material was PBMCs, obtained 734 days after intestinal transplantation.

CDR3 in DNA: TGTGCCAGCAGCAAAGCCGGGCAGTCCTACGAGCAGTACTTC. As protein: CASSKAGQSYEQYF. The chain is built from TRBV21-1 and TRBJ2-7. TRBV21-1 is an annotated pseudogene. This CDR3 contains 14 residues.